A single sample gave rise to the 25 T cell receptor beta chains below, sequenced in a study of blood T cell repertoires in COVID-19. The repertoire was sequenced with immunoSEQ multiplex PCR; TCRdb's copy has only in-frame clones and lacks some. The sample lists 200,000 to 250,000 clones; around 88% were seen once. Input material: peripheral blood. The receptors derive from a man between 18 and 35 years old with active or convalescent COVID-19.

The rearrangement joins TRBV19 to TRBJ2-1; TRBD2 aligns across 10 bases. The CDR3 has 16 residues. Trimming at V came to 3 bases and at J to 4 bases, leaving 6 bases not matched to a gene. Germline lookup yields CDR1 LNHDA and CDR2 SQIVND (reference sequence). CDR3 region: CASSISGLAEYNEQFF. As DNA, the CDR3 is TGTGCCAGTAGTATCTCAGGACTAGCGGAATACAATGAGCAGTTCTTC. Together with reference TRBV19 and TRBJ2-1, the CDR3 gives the full variable domain: DGGITQSPKYLFRKEGQNVTLSCEQNLNHDAMYWYRQDPGQGLRLIYYSQIVNDFQKGDIAEGYSVSREKKESFPLTVTSAQKNPTAFYLCASSISGLAEYNEQFFGPGTRLTVL.

The genes are TRBV5-4 and TRBJ2-2; a weak D match, TRBD1 (6 bases). The V gene's germline CDR1 is SGHNT and CDR2 YYREEE (reference sequence). The V end was cut by 4 bases, the J end by 5 bases, with 18 bases between. This CDR3 contains 16 residues. This chain's CDR3 is CASSPAGQLKTGELFF. CDR3 coding DNA: TGTGCCAGCAGCCCAGCCGGACAGCTAAAGACCGGGGAGCTGTTTTTT.

Details on this clone: At one end, the junction sequence differs from germline, possibly due to a read error. The chain joins TRBV18 to TRBJ1-3, with D perhaps TRBD1 (5 bases). This CDR3 has 16 amino acids. In germline, CDR1 is KGHSH, CDR2 LQKENI. CDR3 residues: CASSPRQSPSGNTIYF. DNA for the CDR3: TGTGCCAGCTCACCACGACAGTCACCTTCTGGCAACACCATATATTTT.

The J gene is TRBJ2-7, the V gene TRBV18; D possibly corresponds to TRBD2 (5 bases). The CDR3 length is 15 residues. Germline values: CDR1 KGHSH, CDR2 LQKENI. V lost 5 bases and J 3 bases, leaving 17 bases between the germline ends. The CDR3: CASSSPGGRGYEQYF. The CDR3 DNA follows: TGTGCCAGCTCATCTCCAGGTGGACGGGGCTACGAGCAGTACTTC.

This chain connects TRBV11-2 to TRBJ2-1; the match to TRBD2 covers 11 bases. The V and J ends lost 1 base and 1 base, in that order; junction bases with no gene match: 9. The CDR3 loop spans 19 amino acids. The germline V gene has CDR1 SGHAT and CDR2 FQNNGV. CDR3 nucleotide sequence: TGTGCCAGCAGCTTAGTACTAGCGGGAGTATCGGGGTCCTACAATGAGCAGTTCTTC. It is translated as CASSLVLAGVSGSYNEQFF.

This clone has just a few counts. This chain uses TRBV28 with TRBJ1-5; D is unclear. The V gene lost 6 bases and the J gene lost 1 base, with 7 bases spanning the gap. In germline, CDR1 is MDHEN, CDR2 SYDVKM. The CDR3 sequence is 13 residues long. The CDR3 here is CASREDSNQPQHF. The CDR3 coding sequence is TGTGCCAGCAGGGAGGACAGCAATCAGCCCCAGCATTTT.

The gene calls are TRBV29-1 and TRBJ1-1; D might be TRBD1 (6 bases). The ends were cut back, 1 base at V and 3 bases at J, with 12 bases in the middle. Per germline, CDR1 SQVTM and CDR2 ANQGSEA. This CDR3 spans 14 amino acids. CDR3 bases: TGCAGCGTTGAAGTCAGGGGTCCGGACACTGAAGCTTTCTTT. This gives the protein CSVEVRGPDTEAFF.

This sequence joins TRBV28 and TRBJ1-1; 7 bases agree with TRBD1. This CDR3 spans 15 amino acids. Germline CDR1 is MDHEN and CDR2 is SYDVKM. The junction had 14 bases not matched to a gene; V was cut back by 7 bases and J by 6 bases. The CDR3 protein is CASIALTGPGAEAFF. In nucleotides, the CDR3 is TGTGCCAGCATTGCCCTGACAGGGCCGGGGGCTGAAGCTTTCTTT.

This chain connects TRBV10-3 to TRBJ1-5; TRBD1 matches at 7 bases. Germline V lookup: CDR1 ENHRY, CDR2 SYGVKD. The V segment lost 0 bases and the J segment 4 bases; nucleotides outside the gene matches: 3. The CDR3 sequence is 15 residues long. The CDR3 DNA follows: TGTGCCATCAGTGAGTCATCCAGGGGGAATCAGCCCCAGCATTTT. This codes for CAISESSRGNQPQHF.

This clone occurred once. The chain employs TRBV10-3 and TRBJ2-5; D call uncertain. This CDR3 contains 13 residues. CDR1 ENHRY and CDR2 SYGVKD come from the germline V gene. Deletions cut 0 bases from V and 5 bases from J, with 7 bases between. In DNA form, the CDR3 reads TGTGCCATCAGTGAGTCGAATCGGGAGACCCAGTACTTC. The encoded protein is CAISESNRETQYF.

This rearrangement joins TRBV13 to TRBJ1-2, with D possibly TRBD1 on 5 matching bases. This CDR3 contains 15 residues. The V gene lost 5 bases and the J gene lost 1 base, with 14 bases spanning the gap. CDR1 and CDR2 from the germline V gene are PRHDT and FYEKMQ (reference sequence). The CDR3 loop reads CASSHGHADNYGYTF. The CDR3 DNA follows: TGTGCCAGCAGCCACGGACACGCGGATAACTATGGCTACACCTTC. Looking up the rest from reference TRBV13 and TRBJ1-2 gives the full variable domain: AAGVIQSPRHLIKEKRETATLKCYPIPRHDTVYWYQQGPGQDPQFLISFYEKMQSDKGSIPDRFSAQQFSDYHSELNMSSLELGDSALYFCASSHGHADNYGYTFGSGTRLTVV.

The chain uses TRBV4-1 and TRBJ2-7; possibly TRBD2 for D (6 bases). V shed 2 bases and J shed 0 bases, with 11 bases lying between them. Germline V gives CDR1 MGHRA, CDR2 YSYEKL. The CDR3 is 15 residues long. The CDR3 spells CASSQTGESSYEQYF. CDR3 DNA sequence: TGCGCCAGCAGCCAAACGGGGGAGAGCTCCTACGAGCAGTACTTC.

J is TRBJ1-5 and V is TRBV28; D possibly corresponds to TRBD1 (6 bases). CDR3 length: 14 residues. V gave up 9 bases and J gave up 2 bases, with 14 bases separating them. Germline CDR1 MDHEN, CDR2 SYDVKM. CDR3 DNA: TGTGCCAGTGAACAGGGTTCGGGCAATCAGCCCCAGCATTTT. Translating gives CASEQGSGNQPQHF.

The CDR3: CASSTGRAYEQYF. The CDR3 coding sequence is TGTGCCAGTAGTACCGGGAGGGCCTACGAGCAGTACTTC. This sequence joins TRBV19 and TRBJ2-7; 8 bases fit TRBD2. The CDR3 is made up of 13 amino acids. The germline V gene encodes CDR1 LNHDA and CDR2 SQIVND (reference sequence). The V gene end was trimmed by 4 bases and the J gene end by 2 bases; junction bases not matched to a gene: 1.

The J gene is TRBJ2-3, the V gene TRBV29-1, with 11 bases matching TRBD2. The CDR3 spans 14 residues. Germline V gene lookup returns CDR1 SQVTM and CDR2 ANQGSEA. The CDR3 is CTAEGLAGTDTQYF. CDR3 DNA: TGCACCGCGGAGGGACTAGCGGGCACAGATACGCAGTATTTT.

The rearrangement uses TRBV9 and TRBJ2-2; 9 nucleotides line up with TRBD2. After removal of 3 bases from V and 5 bases from J, the junction contained 5 bases not matched to a gene. From germline, CDR1 is SGDLS and CDR2 YYNGEE. This CDR3 is 15 amino acids long. The CDR3 here is CASSEGLARTGELFF. As DNA, the CDR3 is TGTGCCAGCAGCGAGGGACTAGCTAGGACCGGGGAGCTGTTTTTT.

This clone was observed a single time. CDR3 sequence reads: CASSTTSGSGYEQYF. DNA for the CDR3: TGTGCCAGCAGTACAACTAGCGGGAGTGGTTACGAGCAGTACTTC. This rearrangement joins TRBV6-2 or TRBV6-3 to TRBJ2-7, with 11 bases aligning to TRBD2. The CDR3 covers 15 residues. With 5 bases clipped from V and 4 bases from J, the junction kept 7 bases outside the gene matches. Per germline, CDR1 MNHEY and CDR2 SVGEGT.

The table lists this clone with a count of one. This chain joins TRBV30 and TRBJ2-3; the match to TRBD1 covers 7 bases. Germline assignment: CDR1 GTSNPN and CDR2 SVGIG (reference sequence). This CDR3 has 16 residues. The V segment lost 4 bases and the J segment 1 base; nucleotides outside the gene matches: 11. The CDR3 region has the DNA TGTGCCTGGACCGGGATAGGGGGCGCGGGCACAGATACGCAGTATTTT. Its protein is CAWTGIGGAGTDTQYF.

The chain joins TRBV7-2 to TRBJ2-7; TRBD2 agrees at 7 bases. V trimming: 2 bases; J trimming: 5 bases; junction bases outside the gene matches: 12. This CDR3 spans 16 amino acids. CDR1 is SGHTA and CDR2 is FQGNSA in the germline V gene. CDR3 nucleotide sequence: TGTGCCAGCAGCTTACGGGTAAGCGGGACCGCCCACGAGCAGTACTTC. Translating it yields CASSLRVSGTAHEQYF.

This clone was counted a few times. This chain uses TRBV6-4 with TRBJ2-3; D uncertain. Trimming took off 4 bases at V and 0 bases at J, with 8 bases between the two ends. The V gene's germline CDR1 is MRHNA and CDR2 SNTAGT. The CDR3 loop spans 14 amino acids. CDR3 in DNA: TGTGCCAGCAGTGCGAGTATTAGCACAGATACGCAGTATTTT. Translation: CASSASISTDTQYF.

This clone was detected only a few times. This chain uses TRBV12-3 or TRBV12-4 with TRBJ2-1, with a possible D match to TRBD1 (5 bases). V was trimmed by 5 bases and J by 7 bases, leaving 12 bases between them. This CDR3 comprises 13 residues. In DNA form, the CDR3 reads TGTGCCAGCAGTCCCCAGGGATATAATGAGCAGTTCTTC. Protein sequence: CASSPQGYNEQFF.

The V call is TRBV2, the J call TRBJ2-7; TRBD1 is a possible D gene (6 bases). This CDR3 contains 16 residues. Germline V gives CDR1 SNHLY, CDR2 FYNNEI. V lost 1 base and J lost 7, with 20 bases in between. Written as DNA, the CDR3 is TGTGCCAGCAGTGAAGGTGGGGGCGCGAGAGTAGGTGAGCAGTACTTC. Translating it yields CASSEGGGARVGEQYF.

The chain uses TRBV7-3 and TRBJ2-7; TRBD2 agrees at 10 bases. V gave up 4 bases and J gave up 4 bases; unmatched junction bases: 4. The germline V gene has CDR1 SGHTA and CDR2 FQGTGA. This CDR3 spans 14 amino acids. The CDR3, as DNA: TGTGCCAGCAGCTGGGGACTAGCGACTTACGAGCAGTACTTC. This gives the protein CASSWGLATYEQYF.

The chain uses TRBV4-1 and TRBJ2-2, with D perhaps matching TRBD2 (6 bases). There are 14 residues in the CDR3. Trimming took 4 bases from V and 5 from J, leaving 11 bases between them. Per germline, CDR1 MGHRA and CDR2 YSYEKL. CDR3 sequence (DNA): TGCGCCAGCAGCCTATCGGAGGGGACCGGGGAGCTGTTTTTT. Its protein product is CASSLSEGTGELFF.

The genes are TRBV7-2 and TRBJ1-4; D is perhaps TRBD1 (5 bases). Trimming removed 7 bases at V and 7 bases at J, with 19 bases between. CDR1 SGHTA and CDR2 FQGNSA come from the germline V gene. This CDR3 contains 15 residues. CDR3: CASKRNQGLGEKLFF. The CDR3 DNA sequence: TGTGCCAGCAAACGAAATCAGGGATTAGGTGAAAAACTGTTTTTT.